Listed below are T cell receptor beta chains from one sample, sequenced in a study of T cells in localized non-small cell lung cancer. Repertoires were generated with immunoSEQ multiplex PCR, while TCRdb's copy carries only in-frame clones and drops some. The sample has tens of thousands of clones, roughly 86% seen once. Sequencing was performed on PBMCs, taken before any cancer treatment. The receptors here all came from a female donor with stage II lung adenocarcinoma. The conserved cysteine and the conserved F or W are not part of the CDR3 here.

V	J	CDR3
TRBV19	TRBJ1-1	ASSIDLLGGYQGEAF
TRBV2	TRBJ2-3	ASSDRLVTDTQY
TRBV5-5	TRBJ1-1	ASSLAHTGNTEAF
TRBV19	TRBJ1-1	ASSNLRGVAEAF
TRBV6-5	TRBJ1-6	ASTATGYNSPLH
TRBV7-6	TRBJ2-2	ASSGRGLAGNTGELF
TRBV5-1	TRBJ2-1	ASSLGLAGKSSYNEQF
TRBV11-2	TRBJ1-2	ASSSETGGYT
TRBV11-3	TRBJ1-6	ASSLGSYNSPLH
TRBV2	TRBJ2-3	ASSESGDTQY
TRBV6-6	TRBJ2-7	ASSYMTSGIYEQY
TRBV6-6	TRBJ2-7	ASSYDRPGIHEQY
TRBV29-1	TRBJ1-1	SVEESPGWDNGEAF
TRBV7-7	TRBJ2-2	ASGQEDTGELF
TRBV5-4	TRBJ2-7	ASSSGQGSSSYEQY
TRBV27	TRBJ2-2	ASTQGAGSTGELF
TRBV30	TRBJ1-1	AWRLTLEGTEAF
TRBV13	TRBJ1-1	ASSITGGRTEAF
TRBV2	TRBJ2-1	ASRTTSGGFVNNEQF
TRBV5-1	TRBJ2-1	ASSFSSGVGNEQF
TRBV10-2	TRBJ2-6	ASSEGEGAGANVLT
TRBV19	TRBJ1-5	ASGLDRGSNQPQH
TRBV4-2	TRBJ2-5	ASSQAGSETQY
TRBV4-1	TRBJ1-1	ASSHRNRGMNTEAF
TRBV2	TRBJ2-2	ASSVGQGAGGELF
TRBV5-1	TRBJ1-2	ASSLEGQGHLYGYT
TRBV5-1	TRBJ1-3	ASSLAGTTGNTIY
TRBV29-1	TRBJ1-1	SVATGFGTEAF
TRBV27	TRBJ1-2	ASRPAGTIYGYT
TRBV2	TRBJ1-5	ASSESVEPQH
TRBV18	TRBJ1-1	ASSPPTGVNTEAF
TRBV27	TRBJ1-2	ASSPQTGYYGYT
TRBV2	TRBJ2-7	ATTAGSYEQY
TRBV11-3	TRBJ2-1	ASSLRAGSVHEQF
TRBV7-8	TRBJ1-5	ASSLAGGVNQPQH
TRBV13	TRBJ1-6	ASSLRAEVNSPLH
TRBV10-1	TRBJ2-5	ASSDSWGTQY
TRBV2	TRBJ2-2	ASREASGGAGELF
TRBV5-4	TRBJ1-2	ASSTTGQGFGYGYT
TRBV4-1	TRBJ2-5	ASSQSLPGETQY
TRBV7-3	TRBJ2-5	ASNLTGQPRLSRETQY
TRBV11-2	TRBJ2-7	ASSLDGTYEQY
TRBV30	TRBJ1-4	AWSAGTANEKLF
TRBV9	TRBJ2-2	ASSSKWTGTNTGELF
TRBV27	TRBJ2-5	ATGPVEETQY
TRBV27	TRBJ1-2	ASSGRGQGNGYT
TRBV5-4	TRBJ1-4	ASSLGGPGEKLF
TRBV14	TRBJ1-2	ASSQAGTGGRGYT
TRBV29-1	TRBJ1-2	SVGTDPGYGYT
TRBV5-5	TRBJ2-7	ASSSGAYGDEQY
TRBV7-9	TRBJ2-3	ASSKTGSTDTQY
TRBV19	TRBJ2-1	ASSIARGTYNEQF
TRBV28	TRBJ1-5	ASRLGTVNSNQPQH
TRBV5-6	TRBJ2-7	ASSLQGASYEQY
TRBV7-8	TRBJ2-5	ASRSDFTGRETQY